This is a list of T cell receptor beta chains from one sample in a study of cytomegalovirus exposure and HLA in healthy donors. Assay: immunoSEQ multiplex PCR; the TCRdb copy retains only in-frame clones and omits some. This table holds approximately 150,000 clones, about four fifths found once. The source material was PBMCs. These receptors were taken from a man younger than 40 in good health and CMV-seronegative. The CDR3 runs from the conserved cysteine through the conserved F or W.

J gene | V gene | CDR3 protein
TRBJ2-1 | TRBV28 | CASSATGTAYNEQFF
TRBJ2-5 | TRBV14 | CASSHQGFGTQYF
TRBJ1-2 | TRBV5-1 | CASSLEQGGGYGYTF
TRBJ1-2 | TRBV27 | CASRGTGGGYGYTF
TRBJ2-2 | TRBV9 | CASSVGVTGELFF
TRBJ1-1 | TRBV11-1 | CASSPGGAVNTEAFF
TRBJ2-1 | TRBV20-1 | CSAVRTGEQFF
TRBJ2-7 | TRBV30 | CACLKGGGRHYQQYF
TRBJ1-2 | TRBV9 | CASSVAPDRSLYGYTF
TRBJ1-1 | TRBV7-9 | CASSFPRKNTEAFF
TRBJ2-5 | TRBV7-9 | CASSSWTRQETQYF
TRBJ1-1 | TRBV5-4 | CASSLRNTEAFF
TRBJ2-3 | TRBV10-2 | CASSEPTLAASTDTQYF
TRBJ2-1 | TRBV9 | CASTTGKTSYNEQFF
TRBJ2-2 | TRBV27 | CASSLIGRTNTGELFF
TRBJ1-1 | TRBV7-3 | CASSTGQGGVAFF
TRBJ1-1 | TRBV30 | CAWIGVRGTEAFF
TRBJ1-6 | TRBV6-5 | CAISPGHHNSPLHF
TRBJ2-1 | TRBV7-9 | CASSLDRVEQFF
TRBJ1-2 | TRBV30 | CAWRGGFNYGYTF
TRBJ1-5 | TRBV7-8 | CASSFRPGQTINSNQPQHF
TRBJ1-5 | TRBV12-2 | CASRFWTGAKTSNQPQHF
TRBJ1-5 | TRBV7-8 | CASSLALGGASQPQHF
TRBJ1-4 | TRBV9 | CASSVATDSNEKLFF
TRBJ2-3 | TRBV9 | CASSDAPGRPDTQYF
TRBJ2-2 | TRBV7-2 | CASSRNRAGLTGELFF
TRBJ1-5 | TRBV7-9 | CASSLVGTHSNQPQHF
TRBJ1-5 | TRBV9 | CASSHGVGQGWEPQHF
TRBJ1-4 | TRBV18 | CASSPQGQGNEKLFF
TRBJ2-7 | TRBV6-5 | CASSYAGQIYEQYF
TRBJ1-1 | TRBV28 | CASSPLRTGRWAFF
TRBJ2-1 | TRBV19 | CASSQFSHEQFF
TRBJ1-5 | TRBV7-9 | CSSSLAQKNQPQHF
TRBJ1-5 | TRBV19 | CASSISRGGNQPQHF
TRBJ2-1 | TRBV27 | CASSLGTLPYNEQFF